The sequence of this TCR beta chain was determined in a study of identical twins. This clonotype was detected only a few times. TCRdb redid the calling of the 5' RACE reads with MiXCR, one entry per CDR3 protein. The table includes some 690,000 distinct CDR3 sequences, 21% detected once. This CDR3 region has 15 residues. Looked up from germline, CDR1 is SQVTM and CDR2 is ANQGSEA. Trimming cost V 4 bases and J 0 bases; bases outside gene matches: 7. These sequences were also reported in another study, on T cells expressing NK-cell markers.

What was sequenced was PBMCs. J is TRBJ1-1 and V is TRBV29-1; 8 bases map to TRBD1. This clonotype originated in a woman aged 18-29 years in good health. The CDR3 reads CSVARGQAMNTEAFF. In DNA form, the CDR3 reads TGCAGCGTTGCCAGGGGACAGGCAATGAACACTGAAGCTTTCTTT.